Following are 15 T cell receptor beta chains from one sample sequenced in a study of beta chain features in type 1 diabetes. The whole isolated RNA underwent reverse transcription, so sequencing captured expressed TCRB transcripts. The table came from immunoSEQ multiplex PCR; TCRdb's copy has only in-frame clones and leaves some out. The table has approximately 250,000 clones, under 20% seen once; the top ten hold roughly 0.08%. Their target antigens are unknown. Study-wide results and caveats: People with Type 1 diabetes carried modestly yet significantly shorter TCRB CDR3s in all four CD4+ subsets.

Sample: naive CD4+ T cells from blood. The receptors were gathered from a man younger than 40 with type 1 diabetes.

This clone has just one count. The V and J genes are TRBV7-2 and TRBJ1-1, with D unresolved. Germline V CDR1 and CDR2: SGHTA, FQGNSA. The CDR3 is 15 amino acids. V lost 2 bases and J 1 base, leaving 11 bases between the germline ends. CDR3 loop: CASSLTGRPNTEAFF. CDR3 DNA sequence: TGTGCCAGCAGCTTAACTGGCAGACCGAACACTGAAGCTTTCTTT.

This chain uses TRBV4-2 with TRBJ2-1; TRBD1 might be the D (5 bases). Trimming took off 1 base at V and 7 bases at J, with 17 bases between the two ends. CDR1 is LGHNA, CDR2 YNFKEQ, per germline. The CDR3 has 16 residues. CDR3 loop: CASSQVQGQGRNEQFF. In DNA form, the CDR3 reads TGTGCCAGCAGCCAAGTCCAGGGCCAGGGTCGGAATGAGCAGTTCTTC.

This clone has only a few counts. CDR3 sequence (DNA): TGTGCCAGCAGCCGTGGCAGCCCTTTCTACAATGAGCAGTTCTTC. Translation gives CASSRGSPFYNEQFF. This chain links TRBV14 with TRBJ2-1; D is unresolved. The V gene lost 4 bases and the J gene lost 3 bases, with 13 bases spanning the gap. CDR3 length: 15 amino acids. Germline V gives CDR1 SGHDN, CDR2 FVKESK.

V is TRBV29-1 and J is TRBJ2-1, with unresolved D. V lost 7 bases, J lost 5 bases, and 12 bases lay in between. The germline V gene has CDR1 SQVTM and CDR2 ANQGSEA. CDR3 size: 12 residues. Here the CDR3 reads CSAVHRNNEQFF. CDR3 in DNA: TGCAGCGCTGTACACCGGAACAATGAGCAGTTCTTC.

This clone was seen a handful of times. This chain connects TRBV5-1 to TRBJ1-1; D not certain. Looked up from germline, CDR1 is SGHRS and CDR2 is YFSETQ. The CDR3 runs to 11 residues. The V gene lost 4 bases and the J gene lost 4 bases, with 5 bases spanning the gap. The CDR3 DNA is TGCGCCAGCAGCCGCGGCACTGAAGCTTTCTTT. Translated, it gives CASSRGTEAFF.

As regards this clone: Other DNA sequences in the sample encode the same CDR3. CDR3 region: CASSSRQGGETQYF. The CDR3 DNA reads TGTGCCAGCAGCTCTAGACAGGGCGGGGAGACCCAGTACTTC. The rearrangement links TRBV7-9 to TRBJ2-5, with 7 bases matching TRBD1. Germline values: CDR1 SEHNR, CDR2 FQNEAQ (reference sequence). With 4 bases clipped from V and 5 bases from J, the junction kept 7 bases outside the gene matches. The CDR3 spans 14 residues.

The V and J genes are TRBV30 and TRBJ1-2; no clear D gene. The CDR3 runs to 13 residues. Germline assignment: CDR1 GTSNPN and CDR2 SVGIG (reference sequence). V was pared by 4 bases and J by 2 bases, with 11 bases between. The CDR3 sequence: CAWTRTGNYGYTF. Written as DNA, the CDR3 is TGTGCCTGGACCCGTACGGGCAACTATGGCTACACCTTC.

This sequence joins TRBV7-9 and TRBJ1-1, with 10 bases matching TRBD1. CDR3 length equals 15 residues. Germline assignment: CDR1 SEHNR and CDR2 FQNEAQ (reference sequence). J was trimmed by 4 bases and V by 7 bases; bases with no gene match: 9. The CDR3 bases are TGTGCCAGCACCCGACAGGGGGCCACGGGCACTGAAGCTTTCTTT. Encoded protein: CASTRQGATGTEAFF.

Concerning this clone itself: Other DNA sequences within the sample encode an identical CDR3. This chain links TRBV7-9 with TRBJ1-4; 7 bases agree with TRBD1. CDR3 length: 14 residues. The V gene's germline CDR1 is SEHNR and CDR2 FQNEAQ (reference sequence). V lost 5 bases and J lost 4; bases outside the gene matches: 4. CDR3 amino acids: CASSPTGDNEKLFF. For the CDR3, the DNA is TGTGCCAGCAGCCCCACAGGGGATAATGAAAAACTGTTTTTT. Supplemented by reference TRBV7-9 and TRBJ1-4, the full variable domain reads DTGVSQNPRHKITKRGQNVTFRCDPISEHNRLYWYRQTLGQGPEFLTYFQNEAQLEKSRLLSDRFSAERPKGSFSTLEIQRTEQGDSAMYLCASSPTGDNEKLFFGSGTQLSVL.

This clone has just one count. The sample carries other DNA sequences with the same CDR3. The genes are TRBV12-5 and TRBJ2-5; 8 positions match TRBD1. Germline values: CDR1 LGHNT, CDR2 FRNRAP. V lost 2 bases to trimming and J lost 4 bases; unmatched junction nucleotides: 0. This CDR3 comprises 13 residues. CDR3 bases: TGTGCTAGTGGTTTGACAGGGGGAGAGACCCAGTACTTC. It yields the protein CASGLTGGETQYF.

In regard to this clone: Other DNA sequences in the sample encode the same CDR3. This chain connects TRBV7-9 to TRBJ2-7, with D uncertain. Germline CDR1 and CDR2: SEHNR and FQNEAQ (reference sequence). The CDR3 length is 11 residues. The ends were cut back, 5 bases at V and 2 bases at J, with 4 bases in the middle. The CDR3 nucleotides are TGTGCCAGCAGCCCGGCCTACGAGCAGTACTTC. Translated, it gives CASSPAYEQYF.

This clone has more than one count but fewer than ten. CDR3 nucleotide sequence: TGTGCCAGCAGTGCGGTATTTGGGGCAGGAGAGACCCAGTACTTC. Its protein is CASSAVFGAGETQYF. The gene calls are TRBV25-1 and TRBJ2-5; possible D gene TRBD1, 5 bases. The V end lost 4 bases, the J end lost 4 bases, and 16 bases lay between the germline ends. Per germline, CDR1 MGHDK and CDR2 SYGVNS. The CDR3 has 15 residues.

On this clone: An end of the junction differs from the germline gene, which may be a read error. The rearrangement uses TRBV28 and TRBJ2-5, with 13 nucleotides matching TRBD2. Per germline, CDR1 MDHEN and CDR2 SYDVKM. The CDR3 is 13 amino acids. The CDR3 reads CASSLRTSGSMNF. CDR3 bases: TGTGCCAGCAGTTTAAGGACTAGCGGGAGTATGAACTTC.

The rearrangement joins TRBV28 to TRBJ2-5, with D maybe TRBD1 (6 bases). The CDR3 contains 12 residues. The germline gives CDR1 MDHEN, CDR2 SYDVKM. Deletions cut 10 bases from V and 1 base from J, with 10 bases between. CDR3 amino acids: CATGQPQETQYF. The CDR3 DNA sequence: TGTGCCACTGGACAGCCCCAAGAGACCCAGTACTTC.

This chain uses TRBV29-1 with TRBJ2-1; the D gene could be TRBD1 or TRBD2 (5 bases each). CDR3 length: 14 residues. Germline assignment: CDR1 SQVTM and CDR2 ANQGSEA. Trimming pared 7 bases from V and 4 bases from J, leaving 17 bases between. The CDR3 DNA reads TGCAGCGCCGCTAAGGGGAGAGGATACAATGAGCAGTTCTTC. It encodes CSAAKGRGYNEQFF.